The 18 T cell receptor beta chains in this list originate from one sample, sequenced in a study of Graves' ophthalmopathy and Graves' hyperthyroidism. Researchers took RNA transcripts and amplified TCR beta CDR3 regions from them. First-round RT-PCR relied on HTBI primers, and a second-round multiplex PCR came next. From the multiplex PCR reads, TCRdb called clonotypes with MiXCR, one entry per CDR3 protein. The top ten clones hold around 45% of a sample with about 220,000 distinct CDR3 sequences, roughly 21% of them seen once. Sample: peripheral blood. Receptors originate from a woman in her forties or fifties with Graves' ophthalmopathy.

The V call is TRBV15, the J call TRBJ1-3; D possibly corresponds to TRBD1 (5 bases). The CDR3 runs to 16 residues. V gave up 0 bases and J gave up 0 bases, with 9 bases separating them. Germline lookup yields CDR1 LNHNV and CDR2 YYDKDF (reference sequence). The DNA for the CDR3 is TGTGCCACCAGCAGAGATGGGCAGGGCTCTGGAAACACCATATATTTT. Protein sequence: CATSRDGQGSGNTIYF.

This clonotype was seen ten or more times. V gene TRBV3-1 combines with J gene TRBJ2-7; possibly TRBD1 for D (6 bases). V lost 5 bases to trimming and J lost 5 bases, with 7 bases between them. The CDR3 consists of 11 residues. The germline V gene encodes CDR1 LGHDT and CDR2 YNNKEL (reference sequence). CDR3 protein: CASSYRDEQYF. The CDR3 DNA is TGTGCCAGCAGCTACAGGGACGAGCAGTACTTC.

The rearrangement links TRBV20-1 to TRBJ2-3; a possible D gene is TRBD1 (6 bases). CDR1 is DFQATT, CDR2 SNEGSKA, per germline (reference sequence). V dropped 1 base and J dropped 2 bases, with 13 bases sitting between them. The CDR3 sequence is 15 residues long. The CDR3 DNA sequence: TGCAGTGCTAGAGTTGGACAGAACCCCACAGATACGCAGTATTTT. Amino acids: CSARVGQNPTDTQYF.

This clonotype was counted at least ten times. The V and J genes are TRBV24-1 and TRBJ2-5; D is perhaps TRBD2 (6 bases). V was cut by 4 bases and J by 5 bases, with 13 bases left in between. This CDR3 is 14 amino acids long. Looked up from germline, CDR1 is KGHDR and CDR2 is SFDVKD. Here the CDR3 DNA reads TGTGCCACCAGTGAGGAGGCAGGAGGGGAGACCCAGTACTTC. As protein: CATSEEAGGETQYF.

This clonotype was seen at least ten times. The chain couples TRBV6-5 to TRBJ2-7; TRBD1 might be the D (5 bases). V was pared by 4 bases and J by 2 bases, with 18 bases between. This CDR3 is built from 16 residues. From germline, CDR1 is MNHEY and CDR2 SVGAGI. The CDR3 protein is CASSLRGAMSAYEQYF. CDR3 nucleotide sequence: TGTGCCAGCAGTTTACGTGGGGCTATGTCGGCCTACGAGCAGTACTTC.

The V call is TRBV11-2, the J call TRBJ2-2; 9 bases are a match to TRBD2. J gave up 6 bases and V 3 bases, and 8 bases lay outside the gene matches. This CDR3 has 16 amino acids. Germline values: CDR1 SGHAT, CDR2 FQNNGV. The chain's CDR3 is CASSLNSGSISGELFF. The CDR3 nucleotides read TGTGCCAGCAGCTTGAATAGCGGGAGCATATCCGGGGAGCTGTTTTTT.

V usage is TRBV2 and J usage is TRBJ2-7; no clear D. Trimming stripped 6 bases from V and 4 bases from J, with 19 bases between. The V gene's germline CDR1 is SNHLY and CDR2 FYNNEI. The CDR3 contains 15 residues. The CDR3 sequence is CASSDGPKDVYEQYF. CDR3 coding DNA: TGTGCCAGCAGCGACGGTCCTAAGGACGTATACGAGCAGTACTTC.

V gene TRBV28 combines with J gene TRBJ1-5; tentative D call: TRBD1 (5 bases). CDR1 MDHEN and CDR2 SYDVKM come from the germline V gene. The CDR3 extends over 15 amino acids. Trimming removed 9 bases from V and 11 bases from J, with 26 bases in between. In DNA, the CDR3 is TGTGCCAGTAGTAAGATTGGGGGACGACCTCAAGCCCAGCATTTT. This encodes CASSKIGGRPQAQHF.

J is TRBJ1-1 and V is TRBV6-1, with D possibly TRBD1 on 5 matching bases. The CDR3 has 11 amino acids. The V end lost 6 bases, the J end lost 10 bases, and 12 bases lay between the germline ends. The germline CDR1 and CDR2 sequences are MNHNS and SASEGT. CDR3 coding DNA: TGTGCCAGCAGAACGGGACTCAGAGCTTTCTTT. This gives the protein CASRTGLRAFF.

This clonotype was seen at least ten times. The V and J genes are TRBV27 and TRBJ2-7, with TRBD1 matching 10 bases. CDR3 length: 19 amino acids. Trimming removed 3 bases from V and 0 bases from J; junction bases left unmatched: 14. Germline V lookup: CDR1 MNHEY, CDR2 SMNVEV (reference sequence). CDR3 region: CASSLRYRTGGTISYEQYF. CDR3 sequence (DNA): TGTGCCAGCAGTTTGAGATATAGGACAGGGGGTACTATCTCCTACGAGCAGTACTTC.

In this sample, this clonotype turned up many times. The chain carries TRBV11-2 and TRBJ2-7; 13 positions match TRBD2. Germline CDR1 reads SGHAT; CDR2 reads FQNNGV. This CDR3 is 15 amino acids long. Losses at the gene ends were 5 bases for V and 3 bases for J; bases not matched to a gene: 4. The CDR3 nucleotides read TGTGCCAGCAGCAGGACTAGCGGGAGTGACTACGAGCAGTACTTC. Translated, it gives CASSRTSGSDYEQYF. Looking up the rest from reference TRBV11-2 and TRBJ2-7 gives the full variable domain: EAGVAQSPRYKIIEKRQSVAFWCNPISGHATLYWYQQILGQGPKLLIQFQNNGVVDDSQLPKDRFSAERLKGVDSTLKIQPAKLEDSAVYLCASSRTSGSDYEQYFGPGTRLTVT.

Many counts were recorded for this clonotype. The chain carries TRBV7-9 and TRBJ1-2; tentative D call: TRBD1 (6 bases). Germline V CDR1 and CDR2: SEHNR, FQNEAQ (reference sequence). CDR3 size: 15 residues. The V end lost 5 bases, the J end lost 2 bases, and 15 bases lay between the germline ends. CDR3 DNA: TGTGCCAGCAGCCACGACAGGAGAACGAACTATGGCTACACCTTC. Residues: CASSHDRRTNYGYTF.

This clonotype has at least ten counts. No conserved phenylalanine or tryptophan ends this CDR3, so it is likely a read error. The DNA is left out, because the CDR3 cannot be placed on it with certainty; the CDR3 is given as TCRdb lists it. The chain is built from TRBV6-5 and TRBJ1-2; the table's D call of TRBD1 was not tested on the DNA. Termini included, the CDR3 measures 12 amino acids. Per the germline V gene, CDR1 is MNHEY and CDR2 is SVGAGI. The CDR3 is CASSSTKGGLQL.

This clonotype was picked up many times. This chain uses TRBV19 with TRBJ1-1; D is unresolved. Looked up from germline, CDR1 is LNHDA and CDR2 is SQIVND (reference sequence). There are 17 residues in the CDR3. The germline V and J ends were trimmed by 3 bases and 4 bases, with 21 bases remaining between them. The CDR3 sequence is CASSMFPDDSRSTEAFF. In DNA, the CDR3 is TGTGCCAGTAGTATGTTTCCGGACGACTCTCGATCCACTGAAGCTTTCTTT. The variable domain in full, completed from reference TRBV19 and TRBJ1-1, reads DGGITQSPKYLFRKEGQNVTLSCEQNLNHDAMYWYRQDPGQGLRLIYYSQIVNDFQKGDIAEGYSVSREKKESFPLTVTSAQKNPTAFYLCASSMFPDDSRSTEAFFGQGTRLTVV.

Only a few counts were recorded for this clonotype. V usage is TRBV19 and J usage is TRBJ2-2, with 8 nucleotides matching TRBD2. The CDR3 has 18 residues. V lost 3 bases and J lost 6; bases outside the gene matches: 15. Germline CDR1 and CDR2: LNHDA and SQIVND (reference sequence). This chain's CDR3 is CASSISEAGPGGAGELFF. The CDR3 nucleotides read TGTGCCAGTAGTATTTCGGAAGCGGGTCCCGGGGGGGCCGGGGAGCTGTTTTTT.

Many counts were recorded for this clonotype. The gene calls are TRBV6-2 or TRBV6-3 and TRBJ2-7, with D uncertain. Germline assignment: CDR1 MNHEY and CDR2 SVGEGT. V was pared by 0 bases and J by 2 bases, with 11 bases between. The CDR3 has 15 amino acids. The CDR3 region is CASSYSAQKTYEQYF. As DNA, the CDR3 is TGTGCCAGCAGTTACTCGGCCCAGAAGACCTACGAGCAGTACTTC.

Ten or more counts support this clonotype. This chain connects TRBV7-6 to TRBJ1-6, with 7 bases fitting TRBD1. Germline V gene sequence: CDR1 SGHVS, CDR2 FNYEAQ. CDR3 length equals 15 residues. The ends lost 5 bases at V and 8 bases at J; junction bases unmatched: 9. The CDR3 nucleotides are TGTGCCAGCAGCCCGACAGGGACACCTGATTCACCCCTCCACTTT. Protein product: CASSPTGTPDSPLHF.

This chain joins TRBV12-5 and TRBJ2-5; 7 bases match TRBD2. V gave up 3 bases and J gave up 9 bases; unmatched junction bases: 7. CDR3 length: 13 residues. Germline CDR1 is LGHNT and CDR2 is FRNRAP. CDR3 nucleotides: TGTGCTAGTGGTTTTCACGGGGGAGGGCCCCAGTACTTC. Its translation: CASGFHGGGPQYF.